A single sample gave rise to the 5 T cell receptor beta chains below, sequenced in a study of T cells in Graves' hyperthyroidism and ophthalmopathy. Researchers amplified the TCR beta CDR3 regions from RNA transcripts. First-round RT-PCR targeting the TCR CDR3 was performed with the HTBI primer set. Each CDR3 protein gets one entry after TCRdb re-called the multiplex PCR reads with MiXCR. Among roughly 570,000 distinct CDR3 sequences, about half were seen once, and the ten largest hold around 19%. Sequenced sample: peripheral blood or thyroid tissue (not recorded which). These receptors originate from an adult woman with Graves' disease, either hyperthyroidism or ophthalmopathy (not recorded which).

Only a few counts were recorded for this clonotype. The CDR3 DNA reads TGTGCCAGCTCTTCAGGGGTTTTTGGGGCCAACGTCCTGACTTTC. Protein: CASSSGVFGANVLTF. This chain joins TRBV28 and TRBJ2-6, with D possibly matching TRBD1 (6 bases). V lost 8 bases to trimming and J lost 3 bases, with 14 bases between them. The CDR3 sequence is 15 residues long. Germline CDR1 is MDHEN and CDR2 is SYDVKM.

Many counts were recorded for this clonotype. The chain joins TRBV19 to TRBJ1-2; D is ambiguous. Trimming took off 5 bases at V and 7 bases at J, with 14 bases between the two ends. CDR1 is LNHDA and CDR2 is SQIVND in the germline V gene (reference sequence). This CDR3 has 13 amino acids. CDR3 residues: CASSRLGAIGYTF. CDR3 sequence (DNA): TGTGCCAGTAGTCGACTAGGTGCTATTGGCTACACCTTC.

V usage is TRBV24-1 and J usage is TRBJ1-4, with 10 bases that match TRBD1. The germline V gene has CDR1 KGHDR and CDR2 SFDVKD. The CDR3 length is 15 residues. Trimming at V came to 4 bases and at J to 6 bases, leaving 4 bases not matched to a gene. CDR3 nucleotides: TGTGCCACCAGTGAGACCGGGACAGGGGATGAAAAACTGTTTTTT. It specifies CATSETGTGDEKLFF.

The gene calls are TRBV7-3 and TRBJ2-1; 9 nucleotides agree with TRBD1. The V segment lost 4 bases and the J segment 9 bases; nucleotides outside the gene matches: 7. The CDR3 spans 14 residues. Germline CDR1 SGHTA, CDR2 FQGTGA. The CDR3 reads CASSSTGGDTEQFF. CDR3 sequence (DNA): TGTGCCAGCAGCTCGACAGGGGGGGACACTGAGCAGTTCTTC. Full variable domain (remainder filled in from reference TRBV7-3 and TRBJ2-1): GAGVSQTPSNKVTEKGKYVELRCDPISGHTALYWYRQSLGQGPEFLIYFQGTGAADDSGLPNDRFFAVRPEGSVSTLKIQRTERGDSAVYLCASSSTGGDTEQFFGPGTRLTVL.

The rearrangement links TRBV10-3 to TRBJ1-3; D is possibly TRBD1 (5 bases). CDR3 length equals 15 residues. Germline V CDR1 and CDR2: ENHRY, SYGVKD. Trimming removed 9 bases at V and 3 bases at J, with 18 bases between. The DNA of the CDR3 is TGTGCCATTCTTTCGTCGGGGGTGGATGGAAACACCATATATTTT. It is translated as CAILSSGVDGNTIYF.